This T cell receptor beta chain was recorded in a study of cytotoxic CD8 clonotypes in ibrutinib-treated CLL. Study at large: The study recorded mean values of about 260,000 productive templates and tens of thousands of productive rearrangements per sample.

Depth targeted 1 in 200,000 to 1 in 1 million T cells, averaging roughly 9.7x coverage per clonotype. TCRdb keeps only in-frame clones here, not all; method: immunoSEQ multiplex PCR. The sample has hundreds of thousands of clones; 70% are singletons. Study-level results: Baseline clonality, higher than in age-matched healthy donors, tracked circulating CD8+ T-cell counts. Among the clonotypes, public ones were uncommon and contracted or held stable on treatment.

To note about this clone: The antigen is unknown.

Trimming removed 8 bases from V and 0 bases from J, with 8 bases in between. The CDR3 is 11 residues long. CDR1 GTSNPN and CDR2 SVGIG come from the germline V gene (reference sequence). Sample: PBMCs, taken after 24 months of ibrutinib treatment. V and J are TRBV30 and TRBJ2-7, with D maybe TRBD2 (5 bases). The receptor was isolated from a human donor with chronic lymphocytic leukemia. The CDR3 bases are TGTGCCGGAGGACCCTCCTACGAGCAGTACTTC. Its translation is CAGGPSYEQYF.